The TCR beta chain described here comes from a study of T cells in Graves' hyperthyroidism and ophthalmopathy. Source material for PBMCs was more than 7.5 ml fresh peripheral blood. This clonotype has at least ten counts. Amplified regions were TCR beta CDR3 sequences from RNA transcripts. HTBI primers were used for first-round RT-PCR of the TCR CDR3. TCRdb recomputed calls from the multiplex PCR reads with MiXCR, one row per CDR3 protein. The sample includes hundreds of thousands of distinct CDR3 sequences, about 16% of them seen just once. The CDR3 is made up of 16 amino acids. Germline CDR1 and CDR2: LGHDT and YNNKEL (reference sequence). Trimming took 0 bases from V and 8 from J, leaving 17 bases between them.

This clonotype originated in a middle-aged woman with Graves' ophthalmopathy. Sample: blood. This chain uses TRBV3-1 with TRBJ2-1; no reliable D call. CDR3 sequence: CASSQDPGSLLDEQFF. The CDR3 DNA sequence: TGTGCCAGCAGCCAAGATCCAGGTTCCCTTTTAGATGAGCAGTTCTTC.